The subject of this entry is one T cell receptor beta chain. Its antigen is not identified. The PCR made use of 60 Vbeta and 13 Jbeta primers. Profiled with immunoSEQ multiplex PCR; TCRdb holds only in-frame clones, not every one. The sample lists about 130,000 clones; 78% were seen once. The data belong to a study of cytomegalovirus exposure and HLA in healthy donors. Study context: HLA-typed donors were the source of 83 million or so unique TCRs, which an early data release held. Findings and limits, study-wide: In a later analysis, TCR beta V- and J-gene trimming was associated with a missense DCLRE1C variant.

CDR1 is GTSNPN and CDR2 is SVGIG in the germline V gene (reference sequence). The CDR3 is 15 residues long. V dropped 0 bases and J dropped 3; count of bases not matched to a gene: 3. The specimen was PBMCs. The genes are TRBV30 and TRBJ1-4, with TRBD1 identical over 8 bases. The receptor's source is a woman aged 40-49 years in good health and CMV-seronegative. The CDR3 DNA reads TGTGCCTGGAGTGTACAGGGGGTCTCTAATGAAAAACTGTTTTTT. Its translation: CAWSVQGVSNEKLFF.